The entry below describes one T cell receptor beta chain. Germline lookup yields CDR1 GTSNPN and CDR2 SVGIG (reference sequence). The trim removed 7 bases at V and 4 bases at J, leaving 6 bases unmatched. The CDR3 covers 12 residues. Clones were sequenced by immunoSEQ multiplex PCR, and TCRdb holds only the in-frame ones, with some missing. The repertoire holds roughly 310,000 clones, with roughly 90% as singletons. This entry comes from a study of blood T cell repertoires in COVID-19. Study-wide background: There were acute and convalescent COVID-19 samples, and they came from the United States, Italy and Spain.

Seattle cases were enrolled at active infection and followed longitudinally. The gene calls are TRBV30 and TRBJ2-5, with 7 bases lining up with TRBD2. This clonotype was obtained from a young woman with COVID-19, enrolled during active disease. The sequencing input was peripheral blood. This CDR3 reads CAYATGGETQYF. The CDR3 nucleotides are TGTGCCTATGCGACGGGAGGAGAGACCCAGTACTTC.